The clone carrying this TCR beta chain was found once. Antigen unknown. This record belongs to a study of OX40 agonist ivuxolimab in advanced cancers. The overall study: Ivuxolimab, an antibody acting as an agonist of OX40 (CD134), was used to treat patients.

Study-level points and caveats: The antigens recognized by the expanded peripheral T cells, that is their antigen specificity, were not determined. Doses of 0.1 to 3.0 mg/kg were accompanied by clonal expansion of CD4+ and CD8+ blood T cells by week 6.

Researchers took blood at baseline, on cycle 4 day 1, and on cycle 7 day 1. The trim removed 3 bases at V and 4 bases at J, leaving 7 bases unmatched. This CDR3 has 15 amino acids. Per the germline V gene, CDR1 is SGHRS and CDR2 is YFSETQ. TCRdb's copy holds only in-frame clones and misses some; the assay was immunoSEQ multiplex PCR. This table has 55,000 to 90,000 clones, 80% to 85% appearing once. Sequences were derived from CD4+ or CD8+ T cells sorted from blood, sampled in a trial of the OX40 agonist ivuxolimab. The chain has TRBV5-1 and TRBJ1-1; 9 bases are a match to TRBD1. The TCR comes from an adult with an advanced solid tumor such as melanoma, head and neck, liver or kidney cancer. CDR3 nucleotides: TGCGCCAGCAGCTCCCGAGGACAGGGGAGCACTGAAGCTTTCTTT. This encodes CASSSRGQGSTEAFF.